The sequence of this T cell receptor beta chain was determined in a study of OX40 agonist ivuxolimab in advanced cancers. Notes on the study in general: Compared with CD4+, CD8+ T cells on average had more expanded clones.

Per germline, CDR1 WNHNN and CDR2 SYGVQD (reference sequence). The V and J ends lost 3 bases and 5 bases respectively, with 19 bases between them. The CDR3 spans 16 residues. Patients with autoimmune history or systemic immunosuppression were excluded. Points on this clone: Its antigen is undetermined.

The protocol was immunoSEQ multiplex PCR, while the TCRdb copy is restricted to in-frame clones and leaves out a portion. The data contain 90,000 to 150,000 clones, approximately 90% of them seen just once; the ten biggest clones take up 0.55%. This clonotype originated in an adult with an advanced solid tumor such as melanoma, head and neck, liver or kidney cancer. V and J are TRBV10-1 and TRBJ2-5; a weak D match, TRBD1 (5 bases). The source was CD4+ or CD8+ T cells sorted from blood, collected in a trial of the OX40 agonist ivuxolimab. CDR3: CASSEYRTTGDETQYF. The CDR3 DNA reads as TGCGCCAGCAGTGAATACCGGACAACAGGTGACGAGACCCAGTACTTC.